These 2 T cell receptor beta chains originate from one sample sequenced in a study of blood T cell repertoires in COVID-19. The assay was immunoSEQ multiplex PCR, and TCRdb's table has in-frame clones only and misses some. The table lists fewer than 200,000 clones, about 83% of them singletons. Specimen: peripheral blood. The receptors derive from a woman aged 70-85 years who had recovered from COVID-19.

The rearrangement joins TRBV2 to TRBJ1-2; D is possibly TRBD1 (6 bases). The CDR3 totals 14 residues. Germline CDR1 is SNHLY and CDR2 is FYNNEI. V gave up 7 bases and J gave up 5 bases, with 17 bases separating them. CDR3 nucleotides: TGTGCCAGCACCACGGGGGGCGCGGGGTATGGCTACACCTTC. Residues: CASTTGGAGYGYTF.

The chain uses TRBV5-4 and TRBJ2-6, with a tentative D call TRBD1 (6 bases). Trimming took 0 bases from V and 6 from J, leaving 16 bases between them. CDR1 is SGHNT and CDR2 is YYREEE in the germline V gene (reference sequence). CDR3 length equals 17 residues. The CDR3 protein is CASSLGGQALAANVLTF. The CDR3 bases are TGTGCCAGCAGCTTGGGGGGGCAGGCCCTAGCGGCCAACGTCCTGACTTTC.